The T cell receptor beta chain under discussion was sequenced for a study of OX40 agonist ivuxolimab in advanced cancers. Study details: Participants could have had prior anti-PD-1, anti-PD-L1 or anti-CTLA-4 therapy, and about 40% had some.

This clone has just a few counts. What it binds is unknown. CDR3 length: 17 residues. Germline loops: CDR1 KGHSH, CDR2 LQKENI. V lost 3 bases and J lost 0, with 15 bases in between. Autoimmune disease history or systemic immunosuppression led to patient exclusion. Notes on the study in general: At 0.1 to 3.0 mg/kg and by week 6, clonal expansion occurred in CD4+ and CD8+ blood T cells. Patients who responded partially at 0.1-3.0 mg/kg showed clonal expansion ranking among the lowest.

TCRdb's copy holds only in-frame clones and misses some; the assay was immunoSEQ multiplex PCR. The sample has approximately 74,000 clones, 70% to 90% seen once; the top ten hold about 0.25%. The chain couples TRBV18 to TRBJ1-3; D is ambiguous. Sequencing was performed on CD4+ or CD8+ T cells sorted from blood, taken in a trial of the OX40 agonist ivuxolimab. The receptor was derived from an adult with an advanced solid tumor such as melanoma, head and neck, liver or kidney cancer. DNA of the CDR3: TGTGCCAGCTCACCGGGTAGGGATTCGAGCTCTGGAAACACCATATATTTT. Protein: CASSPGRDSSSGNTIYF.